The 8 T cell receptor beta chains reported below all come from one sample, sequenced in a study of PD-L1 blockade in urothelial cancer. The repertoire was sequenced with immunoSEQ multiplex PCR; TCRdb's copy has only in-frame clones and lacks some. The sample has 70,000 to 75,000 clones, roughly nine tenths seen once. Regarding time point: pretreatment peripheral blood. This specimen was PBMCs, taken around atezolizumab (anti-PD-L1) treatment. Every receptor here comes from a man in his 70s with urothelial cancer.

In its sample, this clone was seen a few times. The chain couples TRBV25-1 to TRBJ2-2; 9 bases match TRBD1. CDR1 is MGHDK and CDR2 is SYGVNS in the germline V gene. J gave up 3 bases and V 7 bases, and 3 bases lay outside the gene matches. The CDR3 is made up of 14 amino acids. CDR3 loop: CASTGTGYTGELFF. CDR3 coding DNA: TGTGCCAGCACGGGGACAGGGTACACCGGGGAGCTGTTTTTT.

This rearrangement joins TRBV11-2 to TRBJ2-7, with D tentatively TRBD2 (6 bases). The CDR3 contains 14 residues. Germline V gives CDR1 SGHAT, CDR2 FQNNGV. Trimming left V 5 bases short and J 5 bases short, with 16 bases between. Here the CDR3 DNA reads TGTGCCAGCAGCACCAACCCAGCGGGTGACGAGCAGTACTTC. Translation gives CASSTNPAGDEQYF.

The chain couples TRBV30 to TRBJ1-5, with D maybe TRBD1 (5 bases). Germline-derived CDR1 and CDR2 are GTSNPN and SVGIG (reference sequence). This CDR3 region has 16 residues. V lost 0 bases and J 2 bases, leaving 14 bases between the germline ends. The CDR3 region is CAWSVEGLSRNQPQHF. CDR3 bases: TGTGCCTGGAGTGTGGAGGGGCTCTCTCGCAATCAGCCCCAGCATTTT. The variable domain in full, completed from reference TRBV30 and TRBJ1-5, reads SQTIHQWPATLVQPVGSPLSLECTVEGTSNPNLYWYRQAAGRGLQLLFYSVGIGQISSEVPQNLSASRPQDRQFILSSKKLLLSDSGFYLCAWSVEGLSRNQPQHFGDGTRLSIL.

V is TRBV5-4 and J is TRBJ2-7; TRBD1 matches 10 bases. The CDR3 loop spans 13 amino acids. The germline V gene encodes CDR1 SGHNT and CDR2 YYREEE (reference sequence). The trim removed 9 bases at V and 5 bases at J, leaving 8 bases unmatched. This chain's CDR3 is CATNSGTGDEQYF. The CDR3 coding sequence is TGTGCCACCAACTCCGGGACAGGGGACGAGCAGTACTTC. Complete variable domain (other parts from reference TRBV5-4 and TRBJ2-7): ETGVTQSPTHLIKTRGQQVTLRCSSQSGHNTVSWYQQALGQGPQFIFQYYREEENGRGNFPPRFSGLQFPNYSSELNVNALELDDSALYLCATNSGTGDEQYFGPGTRLTVT.

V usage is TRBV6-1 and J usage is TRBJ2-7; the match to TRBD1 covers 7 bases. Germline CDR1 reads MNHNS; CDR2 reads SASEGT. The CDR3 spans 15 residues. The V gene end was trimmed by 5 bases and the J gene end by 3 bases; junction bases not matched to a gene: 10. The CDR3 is CASSLAPGQNYEQYF. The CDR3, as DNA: TGTGCCAGCAGTTTGGCGCCGGGACAGAACTACGAGCAGTACTTC.

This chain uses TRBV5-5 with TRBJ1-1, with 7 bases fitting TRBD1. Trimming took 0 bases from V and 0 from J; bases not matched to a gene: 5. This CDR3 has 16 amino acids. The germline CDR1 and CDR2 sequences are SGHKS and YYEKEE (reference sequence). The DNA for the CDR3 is TGTGCCAGCAGCTTGGACAGGGGCACTATGAACACTGAAGCTTTCTTT. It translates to CASSLDRGTMNTEAFF. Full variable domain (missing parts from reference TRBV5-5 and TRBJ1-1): DAGVTQSPTHLIKTRGQQVTLRCSPISGHKSVSWYQQVLGQGPQFIFQYYEKEERGRGNFPDRFSARQFPNYSSELNVNALLLGDSALYLCASSLDRGTMNTEAFFGQGTRLTVV.

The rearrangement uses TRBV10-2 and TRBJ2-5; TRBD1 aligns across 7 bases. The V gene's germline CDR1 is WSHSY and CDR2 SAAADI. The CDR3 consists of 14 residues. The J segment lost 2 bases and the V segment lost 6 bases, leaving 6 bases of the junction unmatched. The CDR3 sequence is CASRGPGQQETQYF. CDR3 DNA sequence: TGCGCCAGCAGGGGTCCGGGACAGCAAGAGACCCAGTACTTC.

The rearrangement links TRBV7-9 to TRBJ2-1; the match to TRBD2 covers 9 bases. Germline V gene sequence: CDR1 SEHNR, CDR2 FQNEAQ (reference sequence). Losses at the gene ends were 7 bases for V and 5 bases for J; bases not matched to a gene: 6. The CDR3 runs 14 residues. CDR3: CASTSLAGHNEQFF. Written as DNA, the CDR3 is TGTGCCAGCACCTCCCTAGCGGGGCACAATGAGCAGTTCTTC.